The TCR beta chain under discussion was sequenced for a study of response to subunit inactivated influenza vaccine. Concerning this clonotype itself: Its antigen is undetermined.

Each CDR3 protein is one row after TCRdb ran MiXCR on the RT-PCR reads. The sample records roughly 650,000 distinct CDR3 sequences, 15% to 18% being singletons. Overall study results and limits: With each seasonal influenza vaccination, the authors suggested, few new T cells are recruited.

V gave up 4 bases and J gave up 3 bases, with 13 bases separating them. CDR1 is MNHEY and CDR2 is SVGEGT in the germline V gene. CDR3 length: 14 residues. The rearrangement joins TRBV6-2 or TRBV6-3 to TRBJ2-7, with a tentative D call TRBD1 (6 bases). The input for sequencing was PBMCs from blood, taken roughly 12 days after vaccination. The receptor's source is a man aged 50 to 59 who received an inactivated influenza vaccine. The CDR3 coding sequence is TGTGCCAGCAGTTCAGACAGGCGATTCTACGAGCAGTACTTC. Protein sequence: CASSSDRRFYEQYF.